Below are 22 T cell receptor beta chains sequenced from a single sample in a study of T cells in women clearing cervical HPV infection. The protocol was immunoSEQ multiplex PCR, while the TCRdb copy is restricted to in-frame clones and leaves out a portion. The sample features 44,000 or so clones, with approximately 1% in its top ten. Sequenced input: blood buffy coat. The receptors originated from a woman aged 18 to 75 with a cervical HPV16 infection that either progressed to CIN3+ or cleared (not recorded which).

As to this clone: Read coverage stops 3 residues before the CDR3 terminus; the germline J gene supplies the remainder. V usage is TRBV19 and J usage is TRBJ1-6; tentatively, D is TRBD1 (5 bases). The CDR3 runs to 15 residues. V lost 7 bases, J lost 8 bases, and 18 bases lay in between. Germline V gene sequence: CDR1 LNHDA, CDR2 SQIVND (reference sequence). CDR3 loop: CASTLLRDSYSPLHF. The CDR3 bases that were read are TGTGCCAGTACCCTCTTGAGGGACTCTTATTCACCC.

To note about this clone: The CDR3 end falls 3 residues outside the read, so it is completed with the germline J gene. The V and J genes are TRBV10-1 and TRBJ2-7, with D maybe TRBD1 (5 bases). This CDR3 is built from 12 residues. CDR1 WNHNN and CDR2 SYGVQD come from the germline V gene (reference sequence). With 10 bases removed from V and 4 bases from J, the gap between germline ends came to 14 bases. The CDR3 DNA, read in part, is TGCGCCAACCGACCAGGGAAATACGAG. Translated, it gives CANRPGKYE. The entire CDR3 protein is CANRPGKYEQYF.

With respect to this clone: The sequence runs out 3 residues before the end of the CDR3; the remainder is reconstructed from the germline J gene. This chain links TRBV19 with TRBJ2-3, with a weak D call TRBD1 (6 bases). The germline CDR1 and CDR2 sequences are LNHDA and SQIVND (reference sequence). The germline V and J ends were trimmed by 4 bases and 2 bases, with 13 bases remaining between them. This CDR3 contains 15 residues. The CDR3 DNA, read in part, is TGTGCCAGTAGTACAGGGGACACACACACAGATACG. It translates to CASSTGDTHTDT. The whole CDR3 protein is CASSTGDTHTDTQYF.

CDR3 sequence: CASSASRDKLGNTIYF. The sequenced CDR3 bases are TGTGCCAGCAGTGCGTCCCGGGACAAGCTTGGAAACACC. The rearrangement links TRBV27 to TRBJ1-3, with D perhaps matching TRBD1 (6 bases). Read sequence stops 3 residues before the CDR3 end, and the germline J gene provides the missing end. The CDR3 spans 16 residues. V was clipped by 5 bases and J by 3 bases, with 17 bases between them. Germline V gene lookup returns CDR1 MNHEY and CDR2 SMNVEV (reference sequence).

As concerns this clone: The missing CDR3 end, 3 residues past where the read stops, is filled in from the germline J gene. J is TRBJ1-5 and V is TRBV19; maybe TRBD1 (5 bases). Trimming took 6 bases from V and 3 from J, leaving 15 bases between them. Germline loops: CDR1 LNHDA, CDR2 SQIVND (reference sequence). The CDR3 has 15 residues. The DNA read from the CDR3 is TGTGCCAGTAGGAGGGACTGGGCTTCCAATCAGCCC. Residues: CASRRDWASNQP. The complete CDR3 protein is CASRRDWASNQPQHF.

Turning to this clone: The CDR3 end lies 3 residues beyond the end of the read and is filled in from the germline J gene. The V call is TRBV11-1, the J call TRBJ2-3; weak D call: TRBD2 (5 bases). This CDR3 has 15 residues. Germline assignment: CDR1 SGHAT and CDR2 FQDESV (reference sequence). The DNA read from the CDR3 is TGTGCCAGCAGCTTGATGTCGGGGAACCAAGAGACG. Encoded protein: CASSLMSGNQET. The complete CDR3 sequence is CASSLMSGNQETQYF. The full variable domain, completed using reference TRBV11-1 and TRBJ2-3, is EAEVAQSPRYKITEKSQAVAFWCDPISGHATLYWYRQILGQGPELLVQFQDESVVDDSQLPKDRFSAERLKGVDSTLKIQPAELGDSAMYLCASSLMSGNQETQYFGPGTRLTVL.

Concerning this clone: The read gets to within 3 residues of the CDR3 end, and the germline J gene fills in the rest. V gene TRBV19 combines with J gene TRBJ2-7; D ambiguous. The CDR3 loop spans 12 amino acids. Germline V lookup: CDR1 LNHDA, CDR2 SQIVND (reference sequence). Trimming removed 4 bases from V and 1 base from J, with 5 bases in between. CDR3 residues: CASSSPSYEQYF. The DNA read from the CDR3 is TGTGCCAGTAGTAGTCCTTCCTACGAG.

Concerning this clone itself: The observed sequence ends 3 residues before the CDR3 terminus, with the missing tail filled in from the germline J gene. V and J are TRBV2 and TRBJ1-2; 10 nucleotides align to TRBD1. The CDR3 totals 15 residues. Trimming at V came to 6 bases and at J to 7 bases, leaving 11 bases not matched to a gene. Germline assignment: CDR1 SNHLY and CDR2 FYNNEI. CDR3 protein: CASRKAPRDRGGYTF. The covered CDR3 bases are TGTGCCAGCAGAAAAGCACCCCGGGACAGGGGTGGC.

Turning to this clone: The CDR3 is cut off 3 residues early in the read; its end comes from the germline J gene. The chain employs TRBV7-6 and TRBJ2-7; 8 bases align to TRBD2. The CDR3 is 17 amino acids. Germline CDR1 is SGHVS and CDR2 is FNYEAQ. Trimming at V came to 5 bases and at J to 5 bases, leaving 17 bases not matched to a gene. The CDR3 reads CASSPSGGASPSHEQYF. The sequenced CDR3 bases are TGTGCCAGCAGCCCGTCGGGGGGGGCAAGTCCATCCCACGAG.

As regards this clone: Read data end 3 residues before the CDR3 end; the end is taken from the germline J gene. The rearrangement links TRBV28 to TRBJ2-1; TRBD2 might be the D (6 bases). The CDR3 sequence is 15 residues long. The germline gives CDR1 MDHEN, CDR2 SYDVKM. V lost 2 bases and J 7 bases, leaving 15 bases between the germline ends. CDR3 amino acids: CASSLGTPGGNEQFF. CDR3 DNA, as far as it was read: TGTGCCAGCAGTTTAGGTACCCCCGGAGGGAATGAG. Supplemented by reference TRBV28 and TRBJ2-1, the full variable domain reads DVKVTQSSRYLVKRTGEKVFLECVQDMDHENMFWYRQDPGLGLRLIYFSYDVKMKEKGDIPEGYSVSREKKERFSLILESASTNQTSMYLCASSLGTPGGNEQFFGPGTRLTVL.

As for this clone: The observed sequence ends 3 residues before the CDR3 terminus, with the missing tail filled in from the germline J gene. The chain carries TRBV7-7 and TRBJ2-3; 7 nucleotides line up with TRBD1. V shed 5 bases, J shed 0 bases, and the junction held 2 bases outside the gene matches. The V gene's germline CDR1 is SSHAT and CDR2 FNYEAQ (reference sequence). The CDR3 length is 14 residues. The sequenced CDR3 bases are TGTGCCAGCAGCCCGACAGGGAGCACAGATACG. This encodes CASSPTGSTDT. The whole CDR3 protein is CASSPTGSTDTQYF.

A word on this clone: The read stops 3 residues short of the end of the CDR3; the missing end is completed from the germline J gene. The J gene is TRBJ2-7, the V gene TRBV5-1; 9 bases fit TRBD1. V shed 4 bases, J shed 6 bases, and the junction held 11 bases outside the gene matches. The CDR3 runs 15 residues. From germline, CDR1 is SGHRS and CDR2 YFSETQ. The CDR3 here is CASSPSGTGKGEQYF. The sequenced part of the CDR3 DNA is TGCGCCAGCAGCCCATCCGGGACAGGGAAGGGCGAG.

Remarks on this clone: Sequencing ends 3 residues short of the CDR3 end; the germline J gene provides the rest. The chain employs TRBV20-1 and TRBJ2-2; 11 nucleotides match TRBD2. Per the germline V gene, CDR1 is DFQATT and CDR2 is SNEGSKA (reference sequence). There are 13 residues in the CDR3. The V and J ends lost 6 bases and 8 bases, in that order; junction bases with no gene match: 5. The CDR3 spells CSAGTSGGGELFF. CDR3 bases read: TGCAGTGCCGGGACTAGCGGAGGAGGGGAG.

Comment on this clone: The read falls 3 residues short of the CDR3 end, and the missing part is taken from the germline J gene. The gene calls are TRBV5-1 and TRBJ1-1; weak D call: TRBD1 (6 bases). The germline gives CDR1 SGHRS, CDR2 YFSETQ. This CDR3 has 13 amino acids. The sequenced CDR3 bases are TGCGCCAGCAGCTTGACATCAGGGGACGAA. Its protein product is CASSLTSGDE. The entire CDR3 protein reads CASSLTSGDEAFF.

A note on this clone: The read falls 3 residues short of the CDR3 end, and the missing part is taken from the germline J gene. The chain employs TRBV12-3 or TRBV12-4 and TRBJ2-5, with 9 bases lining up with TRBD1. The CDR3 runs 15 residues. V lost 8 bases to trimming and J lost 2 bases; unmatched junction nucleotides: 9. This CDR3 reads CASATGTGRQETQYF. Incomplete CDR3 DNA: TGTGCCAGCGCCACCGGGACAGGGAGACAAGAGACC.

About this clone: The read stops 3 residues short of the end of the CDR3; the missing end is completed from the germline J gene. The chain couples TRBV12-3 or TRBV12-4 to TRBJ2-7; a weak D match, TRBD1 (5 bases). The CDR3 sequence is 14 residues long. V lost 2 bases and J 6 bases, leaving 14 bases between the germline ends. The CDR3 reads CASSLRAGIGEQYF. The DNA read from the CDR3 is TGTGCCAGCAGTTTAAGGGCAGGGATAGGCGAG.

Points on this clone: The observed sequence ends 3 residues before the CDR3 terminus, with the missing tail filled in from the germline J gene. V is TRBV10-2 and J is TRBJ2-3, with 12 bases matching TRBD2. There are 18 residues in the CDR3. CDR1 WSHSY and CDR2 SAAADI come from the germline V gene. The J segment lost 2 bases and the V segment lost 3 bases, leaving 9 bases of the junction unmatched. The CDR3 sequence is CASSDALAGGLNTDTQYF. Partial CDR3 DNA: TGCGCCAGCAGTGATGCCCTAGCGGGGGGGCTAAACACAGATACG.

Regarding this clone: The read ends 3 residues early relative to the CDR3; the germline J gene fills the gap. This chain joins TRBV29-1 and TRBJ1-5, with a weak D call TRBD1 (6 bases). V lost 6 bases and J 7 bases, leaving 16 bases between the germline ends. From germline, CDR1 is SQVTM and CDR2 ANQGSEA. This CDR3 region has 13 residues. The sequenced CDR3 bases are TGCAGCGTGCGTAACCAGGGGAACCAGCCC. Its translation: CSVRNQGNQP. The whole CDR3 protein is CSVRNQGNQPQHF.

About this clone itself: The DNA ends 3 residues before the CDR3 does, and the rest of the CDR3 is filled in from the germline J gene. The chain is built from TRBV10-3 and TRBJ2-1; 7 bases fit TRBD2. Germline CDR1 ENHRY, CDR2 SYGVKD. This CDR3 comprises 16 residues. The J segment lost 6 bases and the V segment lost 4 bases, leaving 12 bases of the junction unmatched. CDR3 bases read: TGTGCCATCAGTGCGGATCTTGGAGCGGGGTCCAATGAG. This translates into CAISADLGAGSNE. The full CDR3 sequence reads CAISADLGAGSNEQFF.

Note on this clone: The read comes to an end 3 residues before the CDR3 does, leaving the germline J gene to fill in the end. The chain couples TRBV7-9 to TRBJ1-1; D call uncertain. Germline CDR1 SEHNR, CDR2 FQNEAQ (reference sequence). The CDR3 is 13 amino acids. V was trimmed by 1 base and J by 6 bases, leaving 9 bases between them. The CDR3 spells CASSLDSYPEAFF. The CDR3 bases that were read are TGTGCCAGCAGCTTAGACTCGTATCCTGAA.

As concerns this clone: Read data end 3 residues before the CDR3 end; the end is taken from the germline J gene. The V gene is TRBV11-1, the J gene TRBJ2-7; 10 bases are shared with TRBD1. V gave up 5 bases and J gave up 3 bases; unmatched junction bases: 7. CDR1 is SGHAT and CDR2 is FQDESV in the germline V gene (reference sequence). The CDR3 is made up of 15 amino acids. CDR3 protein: CASSERTGGGYEQYF. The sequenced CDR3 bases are TGTGCCAGCAGCGAGAGGACAGGGGGGGGCTACGAG.

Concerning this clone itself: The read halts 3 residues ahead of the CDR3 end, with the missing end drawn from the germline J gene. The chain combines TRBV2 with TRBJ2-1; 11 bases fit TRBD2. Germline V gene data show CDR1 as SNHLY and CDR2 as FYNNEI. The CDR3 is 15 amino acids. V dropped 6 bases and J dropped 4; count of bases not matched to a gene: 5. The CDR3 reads CASRPGTSGYNEQFF. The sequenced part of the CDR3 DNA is TGTGCCAGCAGACCCGGGACTAGCGGTTACAATGAG.